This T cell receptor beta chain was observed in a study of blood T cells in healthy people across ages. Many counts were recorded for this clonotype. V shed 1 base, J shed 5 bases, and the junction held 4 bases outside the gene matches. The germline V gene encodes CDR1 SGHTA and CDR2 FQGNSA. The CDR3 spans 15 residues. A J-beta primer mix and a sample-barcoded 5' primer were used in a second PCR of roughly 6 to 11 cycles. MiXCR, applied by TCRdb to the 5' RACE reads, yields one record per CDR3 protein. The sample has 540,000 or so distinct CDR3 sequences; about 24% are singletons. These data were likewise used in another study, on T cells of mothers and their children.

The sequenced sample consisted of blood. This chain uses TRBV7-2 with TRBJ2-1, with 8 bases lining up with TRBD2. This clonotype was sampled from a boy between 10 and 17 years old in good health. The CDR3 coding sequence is TGTGCCAGCAGCTTAGACGGGAGGGTCCACAATGAGCAGTTCTTC. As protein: CASSLDGRVHNEQFF.